This TCR beta chain stems from a study of beta chain features in type 1 diabetes. Study summary: Patient and healthy donor groups were alike in age, gender and cell yields. Findings and limits, study-wide: In every one of the four CD4+ subsets, TCRB CDR3s were moderately but significantly shorter in Type 1 diabetes patients. A definitive answer on HLA type influencing TCRB rearrangement was not reached here.

Stem cell-like memory, regulatory, central memory and naive CD4+ cells were sorted via CD45RO/CCR7/CD25/CD127/CD95/CD27. Germline-derived CDR1 and CDR2 are SEHNR and FQNEAQ (reference sequence). The ends lost 5 bases at V and 0 bases at J; junction bases unmatched: 6. The CDR3 is 16 amino acids. Every isolated RNA sample was fully reverse transcribed, so sequencing captured expressed TCRB transcripts. The repertoire was sequenced with immunoSEQ multiplex PCR; TCRdb's copy has only in-frame clones and lacks some. Of about 900,000 clones listed, roughly 17% are singletons. As to this clone: What it binds is unknown.

The receptor comes from a young woman in good health. The J gene is TRBJ2-2, the V gene TRBV7-9; TRBD1 aligns across 7 bases. Sequenced material: naive CD4+ T cells from blood. CDR3 in amino acids: CASSTGQAPNTGELFF. DNA of the CDR3: TGTGCCAGCAGCACTGGACAGGCTCCGAACACCGGGGAGCTGTTTTTT.